The rows below give T cell receptor beta chains drawn from one sample of a study of beta chain features in type 1 diabetes. Repertoires were generated with immunoSEQ multiplex PCR, while TCRdb's copy carries only in-frame clones and drops some. There are some 350,000 clones in the sample; roughly 14% occur only once, and roughly 0.015% lies in the top ten. Sequencing used naive CD4+ T cells from blood. These TCRs come from a woman between 18 and 30 years old with type 1 diabetes. Both conserved end residues are part of each CDR3. A D gene is named only where the DNA matches it firmly. The size field is filled for only some rows; it gives once, few, many or a size class.

V gene: TRBV19; clone size: few; D gene: NA; J gene: TRBJ2-7; CDR3 protein: CASSHPSSYEQYF; CDR3 DNA: TGTGCCAGTAGTCACCCGAGCTCCTACGAGCAGTACTTC
V gene: TRBV11-2; clone size: few; D gene: TRBD1; J gene: TRBJ1-1; CDR3 protein: CASSLGTGEGTEAFF; CDR3 DNA: TGTGCCAGCAGCTTAGGGACAGGGGAAGGAACTGAAGCTTTCTTT
V gene: TRBV5-4; clone size: NA; D gene: NA; J gene: TRBJ2-1; CDR3 protein: CASSPSRGGLYNEQFF; CDR3 DNA: TGTGCCAGCAGCCCGTCTAGGGGCGGACTATACAATGAGCAGTTCTTC
V gene: TRBV4-3; clone size: NA; D gene: TRBD2; J gene: TRBJ2-3; CDR3 protein: CASSQVAGTSTDTQYF; CDR3 DNA: TGCGCCAGCAGCCAAGTAGCGGGAACCAGCACAGATACGCAGTATTTT
V gene: TRBV5-1; clone size: NA; D gene: NA; J gene: TRBJ2-1; CDR3 protein: CASSEGEGNEQFF; CDR3 DNA: TGCGCCAGCAGCGAGGGGGAGGGCAATGAGCAGTTCTTC
V gene: TRBV5-6; clone size: few; D gene: TRBD1; J gene: TRBJ1-2; CDR3 protein: CASTPLDREGGYTF; CDR3 DNA: TGTGCCAGCACCCCACTGGACAGGGAGGGTGGCTACACCTTC
V gene: TRBV6-5; clone size: once; D gene: TRBD1; J gene: TRBJ1-2; CDR3 protein: CASRGQGGGYTF; CDR3 DNA: TGTGCCAGCAGGGGACAGGGTGGGGGCTACACCTTC
V gene: TRBV12-5; clone size: NA; D gene: NA; J gene: TRBJ2-4; CDR3 protein: CASGLPGSGALPKNIQYF; CDR3 DNA: TGTGCTAGTGGTTTGCCGGGTTCAGGGGCCCTCCCCAAAAACATTCAGTACTTC
V gene: TRBV4-3; clone size: few; D gene: TRBD1; J gene: TRBJ1-3; CDR3 protein: CASSPNPTLTGSNTIYF; CDR3 DNA: TGCGCCAGCAGCCCCAACCCGACCTTGACAGGGAGTAACACCATATATTTT
V gene: TRBV30; clone size: few; D gene: NA; J gene: TRBJ2-2; CDR3 protein: CAWSSLNTGELFF; CDR3 DNA: TGTGCCTGGAGTTCGTTGAACACCGGGGAGCTGTTTTTT
V gene: TRBV2; clone size: NA; D gene: NA; J gene: TRBJ2-7; CDR3 protein: CASTPRGASYEQYF; CDR3 DNA: TGTGCCAGCACCCCACGGGGGGCCTCCTACGAGCAGTACTTC
V gene: TRBV9; clone size: few; D gene: NA; J gene: TRBJ1-2; CDR3 protein: CASSAPTGNYGYTF; CDR3 DNA: TGTGCCAGCAGCGCTCCGACAGGAAACTATGGCTACACCTTC
V gene: TRBV18; clone size: few; D gene: TRBD1; J gene: TRBJ2-7; CDR3 protein: CASSPFRGNNEQYF; CDR3 DNA: TGTGCCAGCTCTCCGTTCAGGGGGAACAACGAGCAGTACTTC
V gene: TRBV5-4; clone size: NA; D gene: NA; J gene: TRBJ2-4; CDR3 protein: CASSQPGEAGNIQYF; CDR3 DNA: TGTGCCAGCAGCCAGCCTGGGGAGGCCGGGAACATTCAGTACTTC
V gene: TRBV7-2; clone size: few; D gene: NA; J gene: TRBJ1-1; CDR3 protein: CASTGQLNTEAFF; CDR3 DNA: TGTGCCAGCACTGGACAGCTGAACACTGAAGCTTTCTTT
V gene: TRBV2; clone size: NA; D gene: TRBD2; J gene: TRBJ2-5; CDR3 protein: CASKGTSGIQETQYF; CDR3 DNA: TGTGCCAGCAAGGGGACTAGCGGGATCCAAGAGACCCAGTACTTC
V gene: TRBV21-1; clone size: NA; D gene: NA; J gene: TRBJ2-1; CDR3 protein: CASSKPSGSGSYNEQFF; CDR3 DNA: TGTGCCAGCAGCAAACCGAGCGGGAGCGGCTCCTACAATGAGCAGTTCTTC
V gene: TRBV15; clone size: NA; D gene: TRBD1; J gene: TRBJ2-5; CDR3 protein: CATSRDGQGALETQYF; CDR3 DNA: TGTGCCACCAGCAGAGATGGACAGGGGGCTTTAGAGACCCAGTACTTC
V gene: TRBV5-1; clone size: few; D gene: TRBD2; J gene: TRBJ2-7; CDR3 protein: CASSWGSSGIYEQYF; CDR3 DNA: TGCGCCAGCAGCTGGGGGTCTAGCGGGATCTACGAGCAGTACTTC
V gene: TRBV7-2; clone size: NA; D gene: NA; J gene: TRBJ2-1; CDR3 protein: CASSLVTSSFRNEQFF; CDR3 DNA: TGTGCCAGCAGCTTAGTCACTAGCTCGTTTAGGAATGAGCAGTTCTTC
V gene: TRBV29-1; clone size: few; D gene: NA; J gene: TRBJ2-2; CDR3 protein: CSVTPRVATGELFF; CDR3 DNA: TGCAGCGTAACCCCCAGGGTGGCGACCGGGGAGCTGTTTTTT
V gene: TRBV9; clone size: few; D gene: NA; J gene: TRBJ2-3; CDR3 protein: CASTPMDTQYF; CDR3 DNA: TGTGCCAGCACGCCTATGGATACGCAGTATTTT
V gene: TRBV7-2; clone size: NA; D gene: TRBD2; J gene: TRBJ2-3; CDR3 protein: CASSLVRPLAGTDTQYF; CDR3 DNA: TGTGCCAGCAGCTTAGTGAGGCCACTAGCGGGCACAGATACGCAGTATTTT
V gene: TRBV18; clone size: NA; D gene: TRBD1; J gene: TRBJ1-5; CDR3 protein: CASSPQGQSNQPQHF; CDR3 DNA: TGTGCCAGCTCACCACAGGGACAGAGTAATCAGCCCCAGCATTTT
V gene: TRBV6-5; clone size: few; D gene: TRBD1; J gene: TRBJ2-5; CDR3 protein: CASRPATGNQETQYF; CDR3 DNA: TGTGCCAGCAGACCAGCGACAGGGAACCAAGAGACCCAGTACTTC
V gene: TRBV28; clone size: few; D gene: NA; J gene: TRBJ1-1; CDR3 protein: CASRPPRGRGEAFF; CDR3 DNA: TGTGCCAGCAGACCTCCAAGGGGCCGGGGGGAAGCTTTCTTT
V gene: TRBV20-1; clone size: NA; D gene: NA; J gene: TRBJ2-1; CDR3 protein: CSASSGHEQFF; CDR3 DNA: TGCAGTGCTAGTTCAGGCCATGAGCAGTTCTTC
V gene: TRBV18; clone size: NA; D gene: TRBD1; J gene: TRBJ1-1; CDR3 protein: CASSPGTGGLSRTEAFF; CDR3 DNA: TGTGCCAGCTCACCCGGGACAGGGGGCCTCTCGAGGACTGAAGCTTTCTTT
V gene: TRBV2; clone size: NA; D gene: NA; J gene: TRBJ2-5; CDR3 protein: CASSGYYEETQYF; CDR3 DNA: TGTGCCAGCAGTGGATACTACGAAGAGACCCAGTACTTC
V gene: TRBV29-1; clone size: NA; D gene: TRBD2; J gene: TRBJ2-1; CDR3 protein: CSVERLAGGIVTYNEQFF; CDR3 DNA: TGCAGCGTTGAACGACTAGCGGGAGGGATTGTTACCTACAATGAGCAGTTCTTC
V gene: TRBV2; clone size: NA; D gene: TRBD2; J gene: TRBJ2-2; CDR3 protein: CASRLAENTGELFF; CDR3 DNA: TGTGCCAGCAGACTAGCGGAGAACACCGGGGAGCTGTTTTTT
V gene: TRBV11-2; clone size: few; D gene: NA; J gene: TRBJ1-5; CDR3 protein: CASSPGRGAGGQPQHF; CDR3 DNA: TGTGCCAGCAGCCCCGGGAGGGGGGCAGGCGGTCAGCCCCAGCATTTT
V gene: TRBV29-1; clone size: few; D gene: NA; J gene: TRBJ2-3; CDR3 protein: CSYGQTSEDTQYF; CDR3 DNA: TGCAGCTATGGACAGACATCTGAGGATACGCAGTATTTT
V gene: TRBV5-1; clone size: few; D gene: TRBD2; J gene: TRBJ2-5; CDR3 protein: CASSKSGRAPETQYF; CDR3 DNA: TGCGCCAGCAGCAAGAGCGGGAGGGCCCCAGAGACCCAGTACTTC
V gene: TRBV28; clone size: few; D gene: NA; J gene: TRBJ1-1; CDR3 protein: CASSSPTAMNTEAFF; CDR3 DNA: TGTGCCAGCAGTTCACCGACAGCTATGAACACTGAAGCTTTCTTT
V gene: TRBV5-1; clone size: few; D gene: NA; J gene: TRBJ2-1; CDR3 protein: CASSLALTSPNEQFF; CDR3 DNA: TGCGCCAGCAGCTTGGCCTTAACTAGCCCCAATGAGCAGTTCTTC
V gene: TRBV7-2; clone size: NA; D gene: NA; J gene: TRBJ2-1; CDR3 protein: CASTPSVSSYNEQFF; CDR3 DNA: TGTGCCAGCACCCCCAGCGTTAGCTCCTACAATGAGCAGTTCTTC
V gene: TRBV7-9; clone size: few; D gene: NA; J gene: TRBJ2-1; CDR3 protein: CASSLAQRNEQFF; CDR3 DNA: TGTGCCAGCAGCTTAGCACAGCGGAATGAGCAGTTCTTC
V gene: TRBV11-2; clone size: NA; D gene: NA; J gene: TRBJ1-5; CDR3 protein: CASSSNDQPQHF; CDR3 DNA: TGTGCCAGCAGTTCTAACGATCAGCCCCAGCATTTT
V gene: TRBV9; clone size: few; D gene: NA; J gene: TRBJ2-7; CDR3 protein: CASSVGLSYEQYF; CDR3 DNA: TGTGCCAGCAGCGTAGGGCTTTCCTACGAGCAGTACTTC
V gene: TRBV30; clone size: few; D gene: NA; J gene: TRBJ2-1; CDR3 protein: CALGVGEQFF; CDR3 DNA: TGTGCCTTGGGAGTTGGTGAGCAGTTCTTC
V gene: TRBV18; clone size: few; D gene: NA; J gene: TRBJ1-5; CDR3 protein: CASSQKQDQPQHF; CDR3 DNA: TGTGCCAGCTCACAGAAACAGGATCAGCCCCAGCATTTT
V gene: TRBV9; clone size: few; D gene: TRBD2; J gene: TRBJ2-1; CDR3 protein: CASSATGTSHEQFF; CDR3 DNA: TGTGCCAGCAGCGCCACCGGGACTAGCCATGAGCAGTTCTTC
V gene: TRBV7-9; clone size: NA; D gene: TRBD1; J gene: TRBJ1-1; CDR3 protein: CASSLRGQRHTEAFF; CDR3 DNA: TGTGCCAGCAGCTTACGGGGACAGAGGCACACTGAAGCTTTCTTT
V gene: TRBV30; clone size: NA; D gene: NA; J gene: TRBJ1-5; CDR3 protein: CAWSAPRWRNQPQHF; CDR3 DNA: TGTGCCTGGAGTGCCCCTCGCTGGCGCAATCAGCCCCAGCATTTT
V gene: TRBV7-3; clone size: NA; D gene: TRBD2; J gene: TRBJ2-1; CDR3 protein: CASSLRREPNNEQFF; CDR3 DNA: TGTGCCAGCAGCTTACGGCGGGAGCCTAACAATGAGCAGTTCTTC
V gene: TRBV11-2; clone size: few; D gene: NA; J gene: TRBJ2-2; CDR3 protein: CASSTGRDTGELFF; CDR3 DNA: TGTGCCAGCAGCACAGGACGGGACACCGGGGAGCTGTTTTTT
V gene: TRBV2; clone size: NA; D gene: NA; J gene: TRBJ1-5; CDR3 protein: CASSESGKPQHF; CDR3 DNA: TGTGCCAGCAGTGAATCAGGGAAGCCCCAGCATTTT
V gene: TRBV5-4; clone size: NA; D gene: TRBD1; J gene: TRBJ1-1; CDR3 protein: CASTKVPPGQGSEAFF; CDR3 DNA: TGTGCCAGCACCAAAGTCCCCCCGGGACAGGGCTCTGAAGCTTTCTTT
V gene: TRBV30; clone size: NA; D gene: TRBD2; J gene: TRBJ2-5; CDR3 protein: CAWSVRRTSGGQETQYF; CDR3 DNA: TGTGCCTGGAGTGTACGACGGACTAGCGGGGGCCAAGAGACCCAGTACTTC
V gene: TRBV11-2; clone size: few; D gene: TRBD2; J gene: TRBJ2-3; CDR3 protein: CASSGLAGGPLHTQYF; CDR3 DNA: TGTGCCAGCAGCGGACTAGCGGGAGGTCCCCTCCATACGCAGTATTTT
V gene: TRBV5-4; clone size: NA; D gene: TRBD2; J gene: TRBJ2-5; CDR3 protein: CASSAGLAGGQRVTQYF; CDR3 DNA: TGTGCCAGCAGCGCGGGACTAGCGGGAGGGCAACGCGTGACCCAGTACTTC
V gene: TRBV5-6; clone size: NA; D gene: TRBD2; J gene: TRBJ2-1; CDR3 protein: CASSPRTSGRFYNEQFF; CDR3 DNA: TGTGCCAGCAGCCCCAGAACTAGCGGGAGGTTCTACAATGAGCAGTTCTTC
V gene: TRBV7-8; clone size: NA; D gene: NA; J gene: TRBJ1-1; CDR3 protein: CASSLARVRDTEAFF; CDR3 DNA: TGTGCCAGCAGCTTAGCGCGGGTGCGAGACACTGAAGCTTTCTTT
V gene: TRBV10-3; clone size: few; D gene: TRBD2; J gene: TRBJ2-7; CDR3 protein: CAISDYPAGAIGEQYF; CDR3 DNA: TGTGCCATCAGTGATTATCCAGCGGGAGCTATCGGCGAGCAGTACTTC